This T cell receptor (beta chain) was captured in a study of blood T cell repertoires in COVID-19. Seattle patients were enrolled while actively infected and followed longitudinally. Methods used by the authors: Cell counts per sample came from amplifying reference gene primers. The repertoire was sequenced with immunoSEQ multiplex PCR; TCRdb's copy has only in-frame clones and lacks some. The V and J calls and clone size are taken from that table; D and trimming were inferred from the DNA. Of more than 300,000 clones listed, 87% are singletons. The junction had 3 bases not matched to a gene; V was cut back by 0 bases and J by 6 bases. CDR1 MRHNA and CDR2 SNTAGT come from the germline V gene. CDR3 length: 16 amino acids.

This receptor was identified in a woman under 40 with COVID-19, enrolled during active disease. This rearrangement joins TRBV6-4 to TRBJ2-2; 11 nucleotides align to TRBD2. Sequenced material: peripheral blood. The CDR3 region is CASSDSIAGGPGELFF. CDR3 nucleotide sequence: TGTGCCAGCAGTGACTCTATAGCGGGAGGGCCCGGGGAGCTGTTTTTT.